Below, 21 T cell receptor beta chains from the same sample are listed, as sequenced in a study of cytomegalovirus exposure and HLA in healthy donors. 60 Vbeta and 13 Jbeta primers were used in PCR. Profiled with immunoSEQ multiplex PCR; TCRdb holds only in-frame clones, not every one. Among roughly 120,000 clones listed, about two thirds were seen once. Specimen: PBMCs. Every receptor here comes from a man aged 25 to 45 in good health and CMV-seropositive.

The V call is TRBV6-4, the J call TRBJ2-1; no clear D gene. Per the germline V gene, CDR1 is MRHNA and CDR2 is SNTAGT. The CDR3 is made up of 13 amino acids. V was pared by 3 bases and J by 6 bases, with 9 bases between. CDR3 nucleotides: TGTGCCAGCAGTGAGGTCCCCGGCAATGAGCAGTTCTTC. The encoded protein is CASSEVPGNEQFF.

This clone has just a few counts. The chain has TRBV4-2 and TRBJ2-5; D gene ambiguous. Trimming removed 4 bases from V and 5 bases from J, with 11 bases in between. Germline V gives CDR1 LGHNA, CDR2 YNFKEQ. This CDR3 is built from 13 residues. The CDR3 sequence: CASSPRHRETQYF. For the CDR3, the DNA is TGTGCCAGCAGCCCCCGACATCGGGAGACCCAGTACTTC.

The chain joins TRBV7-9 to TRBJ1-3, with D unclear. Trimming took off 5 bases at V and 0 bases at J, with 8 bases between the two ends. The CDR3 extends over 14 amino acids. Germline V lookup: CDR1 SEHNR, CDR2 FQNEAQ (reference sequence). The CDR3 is CASSPVGSGNTIYF. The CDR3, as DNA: TGTGCCAGCAGCCCAGTTGGCTCTGGAAACACCATATATTTT.

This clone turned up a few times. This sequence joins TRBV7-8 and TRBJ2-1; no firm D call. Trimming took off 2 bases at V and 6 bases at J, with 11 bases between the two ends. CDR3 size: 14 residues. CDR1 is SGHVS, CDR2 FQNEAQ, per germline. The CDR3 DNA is TGTGCCAGCAGCTTAATGTACAGCTCCAATGAGCAGTTCTTC. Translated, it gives CASSLMYSSNEQFF.

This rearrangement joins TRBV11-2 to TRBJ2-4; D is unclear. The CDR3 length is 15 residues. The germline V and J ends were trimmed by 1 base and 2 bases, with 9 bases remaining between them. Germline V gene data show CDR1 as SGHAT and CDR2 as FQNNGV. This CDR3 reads CASSLGHRTKNIQYF. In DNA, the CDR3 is TGTGCCAGCAGCTTAGGACACCGAACCAAAAACATTCAGTACTTC.

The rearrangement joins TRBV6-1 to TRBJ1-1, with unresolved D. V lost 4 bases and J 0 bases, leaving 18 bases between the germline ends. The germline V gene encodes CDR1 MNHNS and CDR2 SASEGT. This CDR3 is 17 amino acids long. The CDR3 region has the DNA TGTGCCAGCAGTGGGGCAGGCCTCCCCAAGATGAACACTGAAGCTTTCTTT. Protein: CASSGAGLPKMNTEAFF.

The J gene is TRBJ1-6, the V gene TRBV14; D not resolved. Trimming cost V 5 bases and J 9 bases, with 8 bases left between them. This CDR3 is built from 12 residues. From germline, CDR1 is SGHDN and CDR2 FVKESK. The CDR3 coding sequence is TGTGCCAGCAGCTTAGGGAGTTCACCCCTCCACTTT. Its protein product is CASSLGSSPLHF.

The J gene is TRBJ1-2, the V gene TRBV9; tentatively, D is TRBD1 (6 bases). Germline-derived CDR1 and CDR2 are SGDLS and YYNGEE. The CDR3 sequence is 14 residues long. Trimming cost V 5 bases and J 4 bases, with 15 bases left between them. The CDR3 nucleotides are TGTGCCAGCAGGAAAACCGGACAGATCTATGGCTACACCTTC. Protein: CASRKTGQIYGYTF.

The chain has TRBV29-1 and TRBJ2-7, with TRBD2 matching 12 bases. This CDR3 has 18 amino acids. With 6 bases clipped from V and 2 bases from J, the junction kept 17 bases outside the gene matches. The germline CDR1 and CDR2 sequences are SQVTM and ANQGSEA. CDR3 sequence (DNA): TGCAGCGTCCAGACTAGCGGGAGATCCCAGATGTTGGCCTACGAGCAGTACGTC. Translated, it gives CSVQTSGRSQMLAYEQYV.

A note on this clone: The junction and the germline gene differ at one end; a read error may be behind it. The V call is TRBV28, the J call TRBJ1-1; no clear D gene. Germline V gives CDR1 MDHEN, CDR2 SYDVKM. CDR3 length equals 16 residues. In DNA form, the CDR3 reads TGTGCCAGCAGGTTATTCTCGGAGGCGATGAACACTGAAGCTTTCTTT. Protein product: CASRLFSEAMNTEAFF. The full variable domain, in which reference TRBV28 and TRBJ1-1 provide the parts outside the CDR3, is DVKVTQSSRYLVKRTGEKVFLECVQDMDHENMFWYRQDPGLGLRLIYFSYDVKMKEKGDIPEGYSVSREKKERFSLILESASTNQTSMYLCASRLFSEAMNTEAFFGQGTRLTVV.

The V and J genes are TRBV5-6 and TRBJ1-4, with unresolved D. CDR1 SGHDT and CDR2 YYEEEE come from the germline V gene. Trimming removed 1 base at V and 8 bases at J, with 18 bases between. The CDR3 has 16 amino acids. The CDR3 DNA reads TGTGCCAGCAGCTTGAGGGTTTTGGGGAGTAACGAAAAACTGTTTTTT. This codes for CASSLRVLGSNEKLFF.

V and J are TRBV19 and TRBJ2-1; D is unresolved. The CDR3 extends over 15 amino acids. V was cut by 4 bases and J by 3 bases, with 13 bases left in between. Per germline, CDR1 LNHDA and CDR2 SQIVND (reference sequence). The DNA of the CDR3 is TGTGCCAGTAGTACAACTGGTATTGTCTACAATGAGCAGTTCTTC. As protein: CASSTTGIVYNEQFF.

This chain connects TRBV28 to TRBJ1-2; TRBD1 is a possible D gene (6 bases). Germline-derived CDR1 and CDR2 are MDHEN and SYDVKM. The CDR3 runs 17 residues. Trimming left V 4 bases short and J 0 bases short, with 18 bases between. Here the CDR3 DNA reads TGTGCCAGCAGTTCCCTTCAACAGGGACCCCCTAACTATGGCTACACCTTC. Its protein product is CASSSLQQGPPNYGYTF.

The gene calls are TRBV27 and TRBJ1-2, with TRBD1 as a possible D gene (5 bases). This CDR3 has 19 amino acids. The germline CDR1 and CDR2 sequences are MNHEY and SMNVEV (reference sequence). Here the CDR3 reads CSDKDGGFYGGGFKDGYTF. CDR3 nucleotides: TGTTCCGATAAAGACGGGGGGTTCTATGGAGGTGGGTTCAAGGATGGCTACACCTTC.

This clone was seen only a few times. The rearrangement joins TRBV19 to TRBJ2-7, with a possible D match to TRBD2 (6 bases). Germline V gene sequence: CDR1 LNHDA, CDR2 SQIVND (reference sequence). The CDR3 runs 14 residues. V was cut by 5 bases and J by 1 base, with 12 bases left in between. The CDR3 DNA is TGTGCCAGTAGTTGGGGACTCACATCCTACGAGCAGTACGTC. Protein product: CASSWGLTSYEQYV.

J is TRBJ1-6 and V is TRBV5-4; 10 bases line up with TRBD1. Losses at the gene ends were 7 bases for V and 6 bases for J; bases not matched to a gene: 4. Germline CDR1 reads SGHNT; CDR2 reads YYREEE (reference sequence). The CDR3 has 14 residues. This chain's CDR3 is CASGTGAINSPLHF. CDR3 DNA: TGTGCCAGCGGGACAGGGGCGATTAATTCACCCCTCCACTTT.

The CDR3 region is CASTGGPGKAFF. DNA of the CDR3: TGTGCCAGCACTGGAGGGCCGGGGAAAGCTTTCTTT. This rearrangement joins TRBV28 to TRBJ1-1; D gene unclear. Germline V lookup: CDR1 MDHEN, CDR2 SYDVKM. V lost 7 bases and J 9 bases, leaving 15 bases between the germline ends. The CDR3 totals 12 residues. Complete variable domain (other parts from reference TRBV28 and TRBJ1-1): DVKVTQSSRYLVKRTGEKVFLECVQDMDHENMFWYRQDPGLGLRLIYFSYDVKMKEKGDIPEGYSVSREKKERFSLILESASTNQTSMYLCASTGGPGKAFFGQGTRLTVV.

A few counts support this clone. CDR3 bases: TGTGCTAGTGGTTTTAGGGGCCTAGACGGCTACACCTTC. It yields the protein CASGFRGLDGYTF. J is TRBJ1-2 and V is TRBV12-5; the D gene is possibly TRBD1 (5 bases). Looked up from germline, CDR1 is LGHNT and CDR2 is FRNRAP. The CDR3 extends over 13 amino acids. The V end was cut by 3 bases, the J end by 8 bases, with 13 bases between.

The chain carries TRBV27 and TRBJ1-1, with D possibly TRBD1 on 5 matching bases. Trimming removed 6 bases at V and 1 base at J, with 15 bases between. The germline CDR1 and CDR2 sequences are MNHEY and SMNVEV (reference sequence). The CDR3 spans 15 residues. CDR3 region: CASSLRRGRNTEAFF. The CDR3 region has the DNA TGTGCCAGCAGCTTACGAAGGGGAAGGAACACTGAAGCTTTCTTT.

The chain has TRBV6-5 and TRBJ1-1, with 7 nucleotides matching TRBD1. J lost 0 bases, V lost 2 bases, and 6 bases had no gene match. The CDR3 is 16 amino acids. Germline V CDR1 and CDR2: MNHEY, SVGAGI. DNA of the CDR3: TGTGCCAGCAGTTACGCTGCCGGGACAGTGAACACTGAAGCTTTCTTT. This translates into CASSYAAGTVNTEAFF.

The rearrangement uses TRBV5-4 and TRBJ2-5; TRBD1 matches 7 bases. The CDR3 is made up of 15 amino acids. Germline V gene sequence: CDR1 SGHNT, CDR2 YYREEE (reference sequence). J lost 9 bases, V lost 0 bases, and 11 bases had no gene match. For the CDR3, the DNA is TGTGCCAGCAGCTTGGCCGGTCAGGGGGTCAGGGCCCAGTACTTC. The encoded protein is CASSLAGQGVRAQYF.